A single T cell receptor (beta chain) is shown here with its context. Antigen: not known. The data originate from a study of cytomegalovirus exposure and HLA in healthy donors. About the study: An analysis done earlier identified almost 120 million unique TCR beta sequences from around 180 million T cells. General observations from the study: TCR sequences were mostly rare, though some public TCRs occurred in many donors.

A multiplex PCR was run with 60 Vbeta primers and 13 Jbeta primers. The protocol was immunoSEQ multiplex PCR, while the TCRdb copy is restricted to in-frame clones and leaves out a portion. The repertoire holds around 150,000 clones, with around 75% as singletons. CDR1 SEHNR and CDR2 FQNEAQ come from the germline V gene (reference sequence). With V trimmed by 3 bases and J by 2 bases, 6 bases remained unmatched. This CDR3 region has 17 residues. The source of this sequence is a man between 18 and 35 years old in good health and CMV-seronegative. Sequences were obtained from PBMCs. The rearrangement joins TRBV7-9 to TRBJ2-6; 8 bases fit TRBD1. CDR3 DNA: TGTGCCAGCAGCTTTGACAGGGGAACCGCTGGGGCCAACGTCCTGACTTTC. Encoded protein: CASSFDRGTAGANVLTF.